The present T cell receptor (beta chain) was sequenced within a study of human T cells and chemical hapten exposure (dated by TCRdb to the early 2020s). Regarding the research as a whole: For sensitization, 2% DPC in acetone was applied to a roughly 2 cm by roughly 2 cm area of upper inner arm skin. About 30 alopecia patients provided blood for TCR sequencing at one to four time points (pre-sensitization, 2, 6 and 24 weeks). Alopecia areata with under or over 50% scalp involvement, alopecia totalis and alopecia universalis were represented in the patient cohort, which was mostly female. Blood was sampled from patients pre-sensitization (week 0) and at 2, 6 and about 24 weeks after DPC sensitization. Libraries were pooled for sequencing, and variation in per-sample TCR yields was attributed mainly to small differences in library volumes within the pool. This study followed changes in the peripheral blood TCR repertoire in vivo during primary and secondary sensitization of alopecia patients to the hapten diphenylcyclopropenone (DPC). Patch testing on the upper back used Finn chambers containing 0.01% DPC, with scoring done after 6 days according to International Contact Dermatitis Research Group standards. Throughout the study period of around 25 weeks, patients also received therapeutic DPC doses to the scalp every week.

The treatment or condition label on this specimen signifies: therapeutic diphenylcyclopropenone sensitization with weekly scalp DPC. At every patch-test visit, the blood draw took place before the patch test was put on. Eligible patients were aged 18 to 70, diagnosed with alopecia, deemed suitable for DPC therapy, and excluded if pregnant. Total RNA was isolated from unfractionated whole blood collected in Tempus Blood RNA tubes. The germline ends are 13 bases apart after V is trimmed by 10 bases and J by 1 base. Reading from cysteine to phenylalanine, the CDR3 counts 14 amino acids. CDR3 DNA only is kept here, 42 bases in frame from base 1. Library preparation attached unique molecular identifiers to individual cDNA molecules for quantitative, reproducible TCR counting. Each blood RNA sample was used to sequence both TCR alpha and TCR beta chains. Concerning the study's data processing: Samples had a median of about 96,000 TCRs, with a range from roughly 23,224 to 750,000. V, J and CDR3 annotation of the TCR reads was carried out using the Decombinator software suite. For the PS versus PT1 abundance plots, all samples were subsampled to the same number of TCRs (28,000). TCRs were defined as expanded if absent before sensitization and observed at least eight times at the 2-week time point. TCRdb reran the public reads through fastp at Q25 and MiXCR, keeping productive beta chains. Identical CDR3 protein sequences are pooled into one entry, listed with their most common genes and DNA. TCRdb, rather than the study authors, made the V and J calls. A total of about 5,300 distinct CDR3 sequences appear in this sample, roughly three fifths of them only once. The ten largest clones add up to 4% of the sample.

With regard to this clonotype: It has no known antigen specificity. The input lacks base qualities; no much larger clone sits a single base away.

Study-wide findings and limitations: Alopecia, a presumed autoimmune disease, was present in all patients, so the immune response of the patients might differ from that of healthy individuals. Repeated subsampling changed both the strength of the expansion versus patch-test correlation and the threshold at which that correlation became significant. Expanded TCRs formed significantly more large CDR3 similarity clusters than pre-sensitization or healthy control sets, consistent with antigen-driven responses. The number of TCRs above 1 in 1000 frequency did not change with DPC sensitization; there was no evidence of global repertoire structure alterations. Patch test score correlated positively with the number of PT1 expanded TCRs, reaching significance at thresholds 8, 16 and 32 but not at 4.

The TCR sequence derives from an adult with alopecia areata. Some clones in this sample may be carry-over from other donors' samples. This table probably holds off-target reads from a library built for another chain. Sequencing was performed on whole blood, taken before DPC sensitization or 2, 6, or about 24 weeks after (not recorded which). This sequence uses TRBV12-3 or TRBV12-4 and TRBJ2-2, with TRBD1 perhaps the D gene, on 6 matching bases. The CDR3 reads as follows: CATSGALNTGELFF. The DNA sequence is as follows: TGTGCCACTTCAGGGGCGCTGAACACCGGGGAGCTGTTTTTT.